Here is one TCR beta chain with its context. The table came from immunoSEQ multiplex PCR; TCRdb's copy has only in-frame clones and leaves some out. The sample records more than 250,000 clones, 87% being singletons. These data belong to a study of blood T cell repertoires in COVID-19. The receptor was derived from a man in his fifties with active or convalescent COVID-19. Sequencing was performed on peripheral blood.

The DNA for the CDR3 is TGTGCCAGCAGCACCTCGAAGGGACAGGGGCCTCACTATGGCTACACCTTC. It codes for CASSTSKGQGPHYGYTF. The chain is built from TRBV21-1 and TRBJ1-2; the listed D gene, TRBD1, was not tested against the DNA. TRBV21-1 is a known pseudogene. The CDR3 extends over 17 amino acids.